The rows below give T cell receptor beta chains drawn from one sample of a study of shared clonotypes between healthy human individuals. The assay was immunoSEQ multiplex PCR, and TCRdb's table has in-frame clones only and misses some. The top ten clones hold roughly 1.8% of a sample with 550,000 to 850,000 clones, over 60% of them seen once. The specimen was memory CD4+ T cells sorted from blood. The origin of the receptors is a woman in her twenties or thirties in good health. CDR3s include the opening cysteine and the closing phenylalanine or tryptophan. The D gene is left open where the match is weak. Clone size is not always given. Where it is, it says once, few, many or a class for expanded clones.

d_call	clone_size	v_call	j_call	cdr3_nt	cdr3_aa
.	.	TRBV19	TRBJ2-2	TGTGCCAGTACCAACCGTGGACAGAGCACCGGGGAGCTGTTTTTT	CASTNRGQSTGELFF
TRBD1	once	TRBV7-9	TRBJ1-2	TGTGCCAGCAGCACCGGGACAGTAAACTATGGCTACACCTTC	CASSTGTVNYGYTF
.	few	TRBV5-1	TRBJ2-2	TGCGCCAGCAGCGCTCAGGGTTTCACCGGGGAGCTGTTTTTT	CASSAQGFTGELFF
TRBD2	.	TRBV27	TRBJ2-3	TGTGCCAGCAGTCTACTAGCGGGAGACGGGGCAGATACGCAGTATTTT	CASSLLAGDGADTQYF
TRBD2	.	TRBV6-5	TRBJ2-1	TGTGCCAGCAGTTACTCTAGCCCTAGCGGGAGCTATGAGCAGTTCTTC	CASSYSSPSGSYEQFF
.	few	TRBV5-4	TRBJ2-7	TGTGCCAGCAGCGTTGCGGCGTCCCTCTCCTACGAGCAGTACTTC	CASSVAASLSYEQYF
TRBD1	.	TRBV27	TRBJ2-5	TGTGCCAGCAGTGTGCGGGGGACAGGGTTCCAAGAGACCCAGTACTTC	CASSVRGTGFQETQYF
.	.	TRBV28	TRBJ1-2	TGTGCCAGCAGTCTGGACAGAAACTATGGCTACACCTTC	CASSLDRNYGYTF
.	few	TRBV30	TRBJ2-7	TGTGCCTGGAATGGCAGGGTTGGTGAGCAGTACTTC	CAWNGRVGEQYF
TRBD2	once	TRBV19	TRBJ2-2	TGTGCCAGTAGTACCGGACCGGTCTTCGAGACTAGCGGGGTCACCGGGGAGCTGTTTTTT	CASSTGPVFETSGVTGELFF
TRBD2	.	TRBV4-1	TRBJ2-1	TGCGCCAGCAGCCAAGGTTTTACTAGCGGGAGTCATGAGCAGTTCTTC	CASSQGFTSGSHEQFF
TRBD1	.	TRBV7-9	TRBJ2-3	TGTGCCAGCAGCTTAAGACAGGGTCGCGGAGATACGCAGTATTTT	CASSLRQGRGDTQYF
.	.	TRBV6-1	TRBJ1-5	TGTGCCAGCAGTGAACAGGGAAGTAGCAATCAGCCCCAGCATTTT	CASSEQGSSNQPQHF
.	.	TRBV18	TRBJ2-1	TGTGCCAGCTCACCCCCAGACGGGGTCAGCTCCTACAATGAGCAGTTCTTC	CASSPPDGVSSYNEQFF
.	.	TRBV7-2	TRBJ2-1	TGTGCCAGCAGCTTACACTCAGGGGTCTCCTACAATGAGCAGTTCTTC	CASSLHSGVSYNEQFF
.	.	TRBV9	TRBJ2-3	TGTGCCAGCAGCCGACTCTTACTTGGTACAGATACGCAGTATTTT	CASSRLLLGTDTQYF
.	many	TRBV28	TRBJ2-7	TGTGCCAGCAGACGGGATGGAGGGATTAGCTCCTACGAGCAGTACTTC	CASRRDGGISSYEQYF
.	.	TRBV11-2	TRBJ1-1	TGTGCCAGCAGCGTGCAGTCGGACACTGAAGCTTTCTTT	CASSVQSDTEAFF
.	.	TRBV9	TRBJ2-1	TGTGCCAGCAGCGTAGAAGCGGGCCTCCTCTCTTACTCCTACAATGAGCAGTTCTTC	CASSVEAGLLSYSYNEQFF
.	.	TRBV27	TRBJ1-5	TGTGCCAGCAGTTCCACCAGATATAGCAATCAGCCCCAGCATTTT	CASSSTRYSNQPQHF
TRBD2	.	TRBV7-9	TRBJ2-7	TGTGCCAGCGGCGGCCTAGCGGGGAACGTGTTC	CASGGLAGNVF
.	.	TRBV19	TRBJ1-2	TGTGCCAGTAGTTCCCCGGGTCTCGTTAACTATGGCTACACCTTC	CASSSPGLVNYGYTF
.	.	TRBV7-9	TRBJ1-2	TGTGCCAGCAGCTTCGGGGGTAACTATGGCTACACCTTC	CASSFGGNYGYTF
TRBD2	.	TRBV7-3	TRBJ2-2	TGTGCCACCGCAGCGGGGGCAGGGAGTGGGGAGCTGTTTTTT	CATAAGAGSGELFF
.	.	TRBV5-1	TRBJ1-2	TGCGCCAGCGGAGAACAGGGAGCTAACTATGGCTACACCTTC	CASGEQGANYGYTF
.	.	TRBV6-1	TRBJ1-1	TGTGCCAGCAGCGAATTTCCCTGGCAGGCTAGAAGAAGTGCTGAAGCTTTCTTT	CASSEFPWQARRSAEAFF
TRBD2	.	TRBV19	TRBJ2-7	TGTGCCAGTAGTATAGCCCTTTCAGCGGGAGTAGGATACGAGCAGTACTTC	CASSIALSAGVGYEQYF
.	once	TRBV19	TRBJ2-6	TGTGCCAGTGCCGGCTCCCGCTCTGGGGCCAACGTCCTGACTTTC	CASAGSRSGANVLTF
.	.	TRBV19	TRBJ1-2	TGTGCCAGTAGGGGACCCCAGGGATTCTATGGCTACACCTTC	CASRGPQGFYGYTF
.	.	TRBV23-1	TRBJ2-1	TGCGCCAGCAGCTTGGAGGCCCCAACTGAGCAGTTCTTC	CASSLEAPTEQFF
.	many	TRBV19	TRBJ1-5	TGTGCCAGTAGTATCTACTCCAGAAATCAGCCCCAGCATTTT	CASSIYSRNQPQHF
TRBD2	.	TRBV9	TRBJ2-2	TGTGCCAGCAGCATAGGGACTAGCGTTAACACCGGGGAGCTGTTTTTT	CASSIGTSVNTGELFF
.	.	TRBV2	TRBJ2-1	TGTGCCAGCAGTGTTGAGCGGGTTCTCAATGAGCAGTTCTTC	CASSVERVLNEQFF
.	.	TRBV6-1	TRBJ1-3	TGTGCCAGCAGTGAAATCAGGAGCACCTCTGGAAACACCATATATTTT	CASSEIRSTSGNTIYF
.	few	TRBV18	TRBJ1-2	TGTGCCAGCTCACCACCGGGGGGAAACCAGCTTAACTATGGCTACACCTTC	CASSPPGGNQLNYGYTF
TRBD2	.	TRBV18	TRBJ2-1	TGTGCCAGCTCACCCTTAGCGGGAGGGCCGAGCAATGAGCAGTTCTTC	CASSPLAGGPSNEQFF
.	.	TRBV12-5	TRBJ2-3	TGTGCTAGTGCTCCGGCTAACACAGATACGCAGTATTTT	CASAPANTDTQYF
.	once	TRBV23-1	TRBJ1-4	TGCGCCAGCAGTCAAGCAGGAATGATAAGGACAGTCGGAAAACTGTTTTTT	CASSQAGMIRTVGKLFF
.	.	TRBV7-8	TRBJ2-1	TGTGCCAGCAGTTTCGCTCCACCCGAAGGGCAGTTCTTC	CASSFAPPEGQFF
.	.	TRBV2	TRBJ2-3	TGTGCCAGCAGACAGGGATCACAAACCGATACGCAGTATTTT	CASRQGSQTDTQYF
.	.	TRBV2	TRBJ2-7	TGTGCCAGCAGTGAAGGCGGGACACTCTCCTACGAGCAGTACTTC	CASSEGGTLSYEQYF
.	.	TRBV30	TRBJ2-3	TGTGCCTGGAGTCGAGGTCGAGCCACAGATACGCAGTATTTT	CAWSRGRATDTQYF
TRBD2	.	TRBV19	TRBJ2-1	TGTGCCAGTAGAGGGCTAGCGGTTTACAATGAGCAGTTCTTC	CASRGLAVYNEQFF
.	once	TRBV2	TRBJ1-4	TGTGCCAGCAGTGAAAGTCAGTTGGGGGAAAAACTGTTTTTT	CASSESQLGEKLFF
.	.	TRBV19	TRBJ1-5	TGTGCCAGTAGTAATAAGTCATATAGCAATCAGCCCCAGCATTTT	CASSNKSYSNQPQHF
TRBD1	.	TRBV27	TRBJ2-1	TGTGCCAGCAGGCCGAACCGGGACAGCAACAATGAGCAGTTCTTC	CASRPNRDSNNEQFF
TRBD1	once	TRBV4-1	TRBJ1-1	TGCGCCAGCAGCCAAGAACAGGGGGCGAACACTGAAGCTTTCTTT	CASSQEQGANTEAFF
.	.	TRBV19	TRBJ1-5	TGTGCCAGTAGTATAGTGGGAGGCAATCAGCCCCAGCATTTT	CASSIVGGNQPQHF
.	.	TRBV21-1	TRBJ2-1	TGTGCCAGCAGCAAGCGTCCGACTAGCGGAATTCTCCATGAGCAGTTCTTC	CASSKRPTSGILHEQFF